This T cell receptor (beta chain) was recovered during a study of OX40 agonist ivuxolimab in advanced cancers. Study context: The study treated patients with ivuxolimab, an agonistic anti-OX40 (CD134) antibody. Cancers in dose escalation were hepatocellular, melanoma, renal cell and head and neck.

Profiled with immunoSEQ multiplex PCR; TCRdb holds only in-frame clones, not every one. This table has some 60,000 clones, about 90% appearing once. Here the sequenced sample was CD4+ or CD8+ T cells sorted from blood, taken in a trial of the OX40 agonist ivuxolimab. The origin of this receptor is an adult with an advanced solid tumor such as melanoma, head and neck, liver or kidney cancer.

The CDR3 coding sequence is TGTGCCAGCAGTTTGGCGGGGCGAGAGACCCAGTACTTC. It yields the protein CASSLAGRETQYF. This chain links TRBV28 with TRBJ2-5; weak D call: TRBD2 (6 bases). The germline CDR1 and CDR2 sequences are MDHEN and SYDVKM. The CDR3 is made up of 13 amino acids. Trimming removed 3 bases at V and 4 bases at J, with 9 bases between.